This T cell receptor beta chain is from a study of T cells after yellow fever vaccination. Universal primer sites and UMIs were introduced during 5'RACE template-switching synthesis of TCR cDNA. MiXCR, run by TCRdb on the 5' RACE reads, gives a single entry per CDR3 protein. The sample gives 200,000 to 250,000 distinct CDR3 sequences, about 3% of which show up once; about 3% is in the top ten. This clonotype was counted at least ten times. Its antigen remains unidentified. General study points: Boosting was followed by the reappearance of most primary-vaccination clones (less than 98% CD4, about 90% CD8).

The CDR3 consists of 13 residues. The germline CDR1 and CDR2 sequences are DFQATT and SNEGSKA (reference sequence). The V gene lost 3 bases and the J gene lost 6 bases, with 14 bases spanning the gap. The material was CD4+ T cells sorted from PBMCs, obtained 10 days after the yellow fever booster vaccination. The rearrangement uses TRBV20-1 and TRBJ1-2; D remains ambiguous. This TCR was sampled from a man aged 18 to 30 who received the YFV17D yellow fever vaccine. The CDR3 protein is CSASVRIADGYTF. The CDR3 coding sequence is TGCAGTGCTAGTGTTAGGATCGCGGATGGCTACACCTTC.